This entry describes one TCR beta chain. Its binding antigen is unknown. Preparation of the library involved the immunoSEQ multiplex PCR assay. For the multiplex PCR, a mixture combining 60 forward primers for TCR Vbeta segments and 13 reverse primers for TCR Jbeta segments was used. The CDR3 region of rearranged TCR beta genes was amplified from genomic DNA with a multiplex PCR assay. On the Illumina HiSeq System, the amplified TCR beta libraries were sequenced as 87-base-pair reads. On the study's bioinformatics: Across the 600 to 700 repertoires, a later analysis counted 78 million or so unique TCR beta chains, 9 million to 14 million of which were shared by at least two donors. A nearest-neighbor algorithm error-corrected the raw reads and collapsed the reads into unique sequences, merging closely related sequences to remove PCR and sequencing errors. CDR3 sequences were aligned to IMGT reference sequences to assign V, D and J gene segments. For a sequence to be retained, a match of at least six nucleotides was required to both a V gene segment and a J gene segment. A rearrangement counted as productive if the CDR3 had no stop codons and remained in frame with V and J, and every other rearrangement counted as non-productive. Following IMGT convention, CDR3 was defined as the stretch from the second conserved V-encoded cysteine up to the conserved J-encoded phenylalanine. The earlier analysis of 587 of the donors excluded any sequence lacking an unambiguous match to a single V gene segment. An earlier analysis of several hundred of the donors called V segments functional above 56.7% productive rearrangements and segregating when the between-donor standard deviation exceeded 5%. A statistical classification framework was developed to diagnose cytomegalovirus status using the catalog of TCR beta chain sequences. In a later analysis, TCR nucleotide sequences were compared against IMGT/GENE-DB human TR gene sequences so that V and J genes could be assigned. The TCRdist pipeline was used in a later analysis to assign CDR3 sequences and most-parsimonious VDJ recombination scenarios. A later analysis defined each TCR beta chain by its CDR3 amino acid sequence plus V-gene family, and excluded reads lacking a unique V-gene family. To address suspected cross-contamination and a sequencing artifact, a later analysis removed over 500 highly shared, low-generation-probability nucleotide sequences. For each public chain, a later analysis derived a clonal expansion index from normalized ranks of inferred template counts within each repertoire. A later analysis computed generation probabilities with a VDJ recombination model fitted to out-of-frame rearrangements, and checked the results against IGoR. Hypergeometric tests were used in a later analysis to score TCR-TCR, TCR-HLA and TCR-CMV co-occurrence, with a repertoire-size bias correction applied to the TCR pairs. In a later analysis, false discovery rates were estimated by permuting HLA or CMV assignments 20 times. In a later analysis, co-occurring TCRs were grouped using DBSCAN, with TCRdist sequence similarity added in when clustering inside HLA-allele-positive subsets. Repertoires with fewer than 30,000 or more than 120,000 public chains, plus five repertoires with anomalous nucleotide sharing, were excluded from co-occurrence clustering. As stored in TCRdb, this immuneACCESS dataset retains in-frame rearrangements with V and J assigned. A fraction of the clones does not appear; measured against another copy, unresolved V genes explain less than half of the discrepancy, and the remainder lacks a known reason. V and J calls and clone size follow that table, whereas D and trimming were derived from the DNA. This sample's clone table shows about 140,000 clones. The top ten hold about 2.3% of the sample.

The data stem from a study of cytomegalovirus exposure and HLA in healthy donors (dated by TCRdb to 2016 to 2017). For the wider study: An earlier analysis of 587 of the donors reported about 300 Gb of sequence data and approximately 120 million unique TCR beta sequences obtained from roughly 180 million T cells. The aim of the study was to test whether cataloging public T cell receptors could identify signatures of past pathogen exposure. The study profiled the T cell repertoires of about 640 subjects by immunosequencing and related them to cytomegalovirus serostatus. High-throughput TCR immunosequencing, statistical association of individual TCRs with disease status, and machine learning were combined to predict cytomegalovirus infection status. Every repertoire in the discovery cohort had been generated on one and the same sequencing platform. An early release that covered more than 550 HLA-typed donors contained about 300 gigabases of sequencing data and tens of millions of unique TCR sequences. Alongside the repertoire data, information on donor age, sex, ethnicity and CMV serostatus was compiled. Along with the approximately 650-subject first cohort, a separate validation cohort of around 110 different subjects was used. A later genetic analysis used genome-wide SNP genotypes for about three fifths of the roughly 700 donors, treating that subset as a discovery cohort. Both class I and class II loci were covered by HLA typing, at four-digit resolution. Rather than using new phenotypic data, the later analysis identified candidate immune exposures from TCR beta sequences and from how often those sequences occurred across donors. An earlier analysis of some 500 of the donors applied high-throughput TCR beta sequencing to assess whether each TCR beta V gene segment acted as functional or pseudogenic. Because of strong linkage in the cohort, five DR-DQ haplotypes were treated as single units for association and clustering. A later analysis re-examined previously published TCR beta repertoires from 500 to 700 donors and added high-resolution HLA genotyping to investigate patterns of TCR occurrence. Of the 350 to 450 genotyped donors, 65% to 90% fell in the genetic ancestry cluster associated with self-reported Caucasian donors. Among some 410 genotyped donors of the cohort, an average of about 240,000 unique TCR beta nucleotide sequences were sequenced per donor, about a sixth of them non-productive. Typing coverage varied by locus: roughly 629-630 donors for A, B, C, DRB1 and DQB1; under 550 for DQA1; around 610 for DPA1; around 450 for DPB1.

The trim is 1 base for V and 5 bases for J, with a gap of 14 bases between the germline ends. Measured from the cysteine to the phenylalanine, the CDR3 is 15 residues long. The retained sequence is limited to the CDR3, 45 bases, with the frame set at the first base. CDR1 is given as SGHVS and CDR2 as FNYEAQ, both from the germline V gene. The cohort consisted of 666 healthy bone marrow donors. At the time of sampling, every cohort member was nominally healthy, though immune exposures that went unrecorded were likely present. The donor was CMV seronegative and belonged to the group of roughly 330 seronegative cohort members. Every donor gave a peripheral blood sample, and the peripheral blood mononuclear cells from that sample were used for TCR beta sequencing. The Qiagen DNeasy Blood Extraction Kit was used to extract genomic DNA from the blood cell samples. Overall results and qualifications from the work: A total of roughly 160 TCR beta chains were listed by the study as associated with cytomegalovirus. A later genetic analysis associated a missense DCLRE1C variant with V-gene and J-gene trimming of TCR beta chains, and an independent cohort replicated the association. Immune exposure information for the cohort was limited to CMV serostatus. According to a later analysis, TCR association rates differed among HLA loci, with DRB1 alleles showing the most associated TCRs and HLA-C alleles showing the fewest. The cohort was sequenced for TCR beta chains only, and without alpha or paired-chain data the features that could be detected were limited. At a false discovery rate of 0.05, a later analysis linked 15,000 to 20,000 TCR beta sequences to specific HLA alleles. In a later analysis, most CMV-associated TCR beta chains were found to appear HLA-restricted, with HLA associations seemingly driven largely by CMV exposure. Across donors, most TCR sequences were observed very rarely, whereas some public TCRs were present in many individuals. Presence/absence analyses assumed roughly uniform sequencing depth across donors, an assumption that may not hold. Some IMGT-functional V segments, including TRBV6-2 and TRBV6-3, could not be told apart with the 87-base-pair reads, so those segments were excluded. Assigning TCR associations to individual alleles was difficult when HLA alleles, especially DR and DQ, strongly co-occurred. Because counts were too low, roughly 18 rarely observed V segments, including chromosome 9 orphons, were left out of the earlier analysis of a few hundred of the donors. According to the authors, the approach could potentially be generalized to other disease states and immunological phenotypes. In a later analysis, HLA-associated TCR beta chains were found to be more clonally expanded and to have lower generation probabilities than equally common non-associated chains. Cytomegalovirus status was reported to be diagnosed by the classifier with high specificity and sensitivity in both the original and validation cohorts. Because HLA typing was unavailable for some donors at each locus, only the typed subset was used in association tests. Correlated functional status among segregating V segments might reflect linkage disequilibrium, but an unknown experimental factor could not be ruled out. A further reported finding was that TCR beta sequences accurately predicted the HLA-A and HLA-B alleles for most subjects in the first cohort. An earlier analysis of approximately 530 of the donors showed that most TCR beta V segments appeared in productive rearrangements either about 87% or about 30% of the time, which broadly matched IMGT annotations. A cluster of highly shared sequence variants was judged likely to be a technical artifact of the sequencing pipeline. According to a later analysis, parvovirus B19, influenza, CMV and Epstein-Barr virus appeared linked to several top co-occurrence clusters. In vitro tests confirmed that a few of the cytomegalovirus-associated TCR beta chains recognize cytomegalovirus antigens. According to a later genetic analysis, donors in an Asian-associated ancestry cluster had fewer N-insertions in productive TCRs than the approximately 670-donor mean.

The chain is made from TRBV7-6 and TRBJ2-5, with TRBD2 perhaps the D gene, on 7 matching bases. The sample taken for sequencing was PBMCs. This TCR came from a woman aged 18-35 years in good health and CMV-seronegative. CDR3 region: CASSLVAGARETQYF. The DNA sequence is TGTGCCAGCAGCTTAGTGGCGGGGGCCAGGGAGACCCAGTACTTC.